A selection of T cell receptor beta chains follows, all from one sample in a study of blood T cell repertoires in COVID-19. Sequenced by immunoSEQ multiplex PCR; TCRdb stores in-frame clones only, minus some. The data show approximately 220,000 clones, around 84% seen once. Sequencing was carried out using PBMCs or T cells enriched from blood (not recorded which). Every receptor here comes from a woman aged 35 to 49 who had recovered from COVID-19. CDR3s include the opening cysteine and the closing phenylalanine or tryptophan. Fields, in order: J gene, clone size, V gene, D gene, CDR3 protein, CDR3 DNA. D genes are given only for firm matches. Part of the rows lack a size; the others show once, few, many or a class for expanded clones.

j_call: TRBJ2-6; clone_size: few; v_call: TRBV5-5; d_call: NA; cdr3_aa: CASSLAVGDFSGANVLTF; cdr3_nt: TGTGCCAGCAGCTTGGCAGTGGGGGACTTCTCTGGGGCCAACGTCCTGACTTTC
j_call: TRBJ1-2; clone_size: few; v_call: TRBV5-3; d_call: TRBD1; cdr3_aa: CARSSDDRGPGYTF; cdr3_nt: TGTGCCAGAAGCTCGGACGACAGGGGCCCCGGCTACACCTTC
j_call: TRBJ2-5; clone_size: once; v_call: TRBV5-1; d_call: TRBD1; cdr3_aa: CASSPGTGGETQYF; cdr3_nt: TGCGCCAGCAGCCCCGGGACAGGAGGAGAGACCCAGTACTTC
j_call: TRBJ1-1; clone_size: NA; v_call: TRBV5-1; d_call: NA; cdr3_aa: CASSLNSGTEAFF; cdr3_nt: TGCGCCAGCAGCCTAAACTCCGGGACTGAAGCTTTCTTT
j_call: TRBJ1-4; clone_size: NA; v_call: TRBV29-1; d_call: NA; cdr3_aa: CGGRGATNEKLFF; cdr3_nt: TGCGGGGGTCGGGGGGCAACTAATGAAAAACTGTTTTTT
j_call: TRBJ2-5; clone_size: NA; v_call: TRBV24-1; d_call: TRBD1; cdr3_aa: CATSEGGRETQYF; cdr3_nt: TGTGCCACCAGTGAAGGGGGCAGAGAGACCCAGTACTTC
j_call: TRBJ1-5; clone_size: NA; v_call: TRBV24-1; d_call: NA; cdr3_aa: CATSESGLKNQPQHF; cdr3_nt: TGTGCCACCAGTGAATCCGGTTTAAAGAATCAGCCCCAGCATTTT
j_call: TRBJ1-6; clone_size: NA; v_call: TRBV10-2; d_call: TRBD1; cdr3_aa: CASRPRDRGAYNSPLHF; cdr3_nt: TGCGCCAGCAGGCCCCGGGACAGGGGCGCTTATAATTCACCCCTCCACTTT
j_call: TRBJ1-3; clone_size: NA; v_call: TRBV20-1; d_call: NA; cdr3_aa: CSGYSGNTIYF; cdr3_nt: TGCAGTGGCTACTCTGGAAACACCATATATTTT
j_call: TRBJ1-3; clone_size: once; v_call: TRBV28; d_call: NA; cdr3_aa: CASSFGGSGNTIYF; cdr3_nt: TGTGCCAGCAGTTTTGGGGGGTCTGGAAACACCATATATTTT
j_call: TRBJ1-5; clone_size: NA; v_call: TRBV16; d_call: NA; cdr3_aa: CASSLRWPGESNQPQHF; cdr3_nt: TGTGCCAGCAGCCTCCGTTGGCCAGGGGAAAGCAATCAGCCCCAGCATTTT
j_call: TRBJ2-1; clone_size: NA; v_call: TRBV7-6; d_call: TRBD2; cdr3_aa: CASSPRTSSDNEQFF; cdr3_nt: TGTGCCAGCAGCCCCAGGACTAGCAGCGACAATGAGCAGTTCTTC
j_call: TRBJ2-2; clone_size: NA; v_call: TRBV27; d_call: NA; cdr3_aa: CASAPAGAYTGELFF; cdr3_nt: TGTGCCAGCGCCCCCGCGGGGGCCTACACCGGGGAGCTGTTTTTT
j_call: TRBJ1-5; clone_size: NA; v_call: TRBV29-1; d_call: NA; cdr3_aa: CSAGTLGQPQHF; cdr3_nt: TGCAGCGCCGGGACTTTGGGACAGCCCCAGCATTTT